This entry is about one TCR beta chain. Its antigen is unidentified. The CDR3 is 13 amino acids. Germline-derived CDR1 and CDR2 are SQVTM and ANQGSEA. These data come from a study of CD8+ T cells in alopecia areata. General study points: Just one nonresponder means the tie between baseline CD8+ expansion and response stays uncertain. Clonality was higher in lesional than normal scalp, especially in alopecia totalis/universalis.

Isolated RNA was reverse transcribed into cDNA used as the sequencing template. Using immunoSEQ multiplex PCR, the repertoire was profiled, and TCRdb retains in-frame clones only, with some absent. The table records fewer than 200,000 clones, approximately 52% of them present only once. The treatment was: oral pan-JAK inhibitor, 5-10 mg twice daily. From alopecia areata patients, lesional scalp punch biopsies and peripheral blood were collected. Material: CD4+ T cells sorted from blood, obtained at approximately week 61, from a patient treated with tofacitinib. The clonotype comes from a human donor with alopecia areata. The genes are TRBV29-1 and TRBJ2-5; possible D gene TRBD2, 6 bases. CDR3 loop: CSSSPGVQETQYF. The CDR3 nucleotides read TGCAGTTCTTCTCCGGGGGTCCAAGAGACCCAGTACTTC.